This T cell receptor (beta chain) was obtained from a study of blood T cells in healthy people across ages. Study-level findings and limits: There was no known CMV status for donors, so expanded clonotype changes were possibly confounded.

This clonotype was counted only a few times. Antigen: not known. A second roughly 7 to 11 cycle PCR used barcoded and J-beta primers. All samples yielded 3 million or more CDR3-containing paired-end reads. TCRdb redid the calling of the 5' RACE reads with MiXCR, one entry per CDR3 protein. The sample contains under 1,000,000 distinct CDR3 sequences, about 36% of which appear only once. Trimming pared 1 base from V and 0 bases from J, leaving 9 bases between. This CDR3 is 14 amino acids long. Germline V gene sequence: CDR1 DFQATT, CDR2 SNEGSKA (reference sequence). The chain employs TRBV20-1 and TRBJ1-1; D is ambiguous. Sequencing used blood. The receptor was isolated from a man between 18 and 29 years old in good health. The CDR3 DNA reads TGCAGTGCTAGAGCGAGGGTTATGAACACTGAAGCTTTCTTT. This gives the protein CSARARVMNTEAFF.